The clone carrying this T cell receptor beta chain was found once. Other nucleotide sequences in the sample specify the same CDR3. This table comes from immunoSEQ multiplex PCR, and its TCRdb copy is limited to in-frame clones, with some not included. Altogether approximately 260,000 clones are present, around 82% being singletons, with the ten largest covering more than 3%. The source of the sample is a study of blood T cell repertoires in COVID-19. The CDR3 has 11 amino acids. Germline-derived CDR1 and CDR2 are SGHTA and FQGNSA. The germline V and J ends were trimmed by 4 bases and 4 bases, with 5 bases remaining between them.

Sequenced material: PBMCs or T cells enriched from blood (not recorded which). The source of this sequence is a man aged 50 to 60 who had recovered from COVID-19. The rearrangement links TRBV7-2 to TRBJ2-7; D ambiguous. The CDR3 DNA follows: TGTGCCAGCAGCTCTTATTACGAGCAGTACTTC. Encoded protein: CASSSYYEQYF.